One and the same sample provided the 12 T cell receptor gamma chains below, sequenced in a study of human gamma delta and Vdelta1 T cells. These receptors' antigens are unknown. TCRdb redid clone calling on the PCR reads using CATT. In the table there are about 4,500 gamma-chain clones, roughly 35% of which are singletons. The sequenced material came from Vdelta1 gamma-delta T cells from blood grown in culture (DOT cells). Receptors originate from a human donor in good health.

As regards this clone: A much larger clonotype is one base distant, so this may be a read error. The rearrangement links TRGV3 to TRGJ1 or TRGJ2. CDR1 and CDR2 from the germline V gene are VTNTFY and YDVSTARD (reference sequence). This CDR3 contains 13 residues. Trimming removed 2 bases from V and 1 base from J; junction bases left unmatched: 2. CDR3 bases: TGTGCCACCTGGGACACCAATTATTATAAGAAACTCTTT. It is translated as CATWDTNYYKKLF.

This clone is deemed large. Other nucleotide sequences in the sample specify the same CDR3. This rearrangement joins TRGV2 to TRGJ1 or TRGJ2. The V gene end was trimmed by 0 bases and the J gene end by 5 bases; junction bases not matched to a gene: 4. CDR3 length: 13 residues. CDR1 and CDR2 from the germline V gene are EGSNGY and YDSYNSKV. CDR3 coding DNA: TGTGCCACCTGGGACGGGCCGGATTATAAGAAACTCTTT. Protein product: CATWDGPDYKKLF.

This clone came up a few times. The chain couples TRGV5 to TRGJ1 or TRGJ2. V shed 0 bases, J shed 6 bases, and the junction held 5 bases outside the gene matches. The germline V gene has CDR1 VINAFY and CDR2 YDVSNSKD. The CDR3 runs to 13 residues. The CDR3 sequence is CATWDRRCYKKLF. In nucleotides, the CDR3 is TGTGCCACCTGGGACAGGCGATGTTATAAGAAACTCTTT.

The chain recombines TRGV2 with TRGJP2. The CDR3 sequence is 15 residues long. V lost 2 bases and J lost 3; bases outside the gene matches: 6. Germline values: CDR1 EGSNGY, CDR2 YDSYNSKV. The CDR3 region has the DNA TGTGCCACCTGGGACGAAGATGGTAGTGATTGGATCAAGACGTTT. Protein: CATWDEDGSDWIKTF.

The J gene is TRGJ1 or TRGJ2, the V gene TRGV9. The length of the CDR3 is 15 residues. The ends lost 3 bases at V and 0 bases at J; junction bases unmatched: 8. The germline V gene has CDR1 GITISATS and CDR2 ISYDGTV (reference sequence). The CDR3 nucleotides are TGTGCCTTGTGGGAGAAACTTCGGAATTATTATAAGAAACTCTTT. Its translation: CALWEKLRNYYKKLF.

The chain couples TRGV4 to TRGJ1 or TRGJ2. V lost 4 bases and J lost 3; bases outside the gene matches: 6. There are 13 residues in the CDR3. CDR1 EGSTGY and CDR2 YDSYTSSV come from the germline V gene. CDR3 loop: CATWEEPYYKKLF. The DNA of the CDR3 is TGTGCCACCTGGGAGGAGCCTTATTATAAGAAACTCTTT.

Only a few counts were recorded for this clone. The chain recombines TRGV5 with TRGJ1 or TRGJ2. There are 16 residues in the CDR3. Germline assignment: CDR1 VINAFY and CDR2 YDVSNSKD. V shed 0 bases and J 3 bases; nucleotides not matched to a gene: 11. The CDR3: CATWDRLGRLYYKKLF. The CDR3 coding sequence is TGTGCCACCTGGGACAGGCTGGGTCGACTTTATTATAAGAAACTCTTT.

With regard to this clone: The same CDR3 can be traced to other DNA sequences in this sample. The chain links TRGV9 to TRGJP2. Germline CDR1 GITISATS, CDR2 ISYDGTV (reference sequence). The trim removed 0 bases at V and 2 bases at J, leaving 0 bases unmatched. The CDR3 has 14 amino acids. This CDR3 is CALWEVSSDWIKTF. The CDR3 DNA is TGTGCCTTGTGGGAGGTGAGTAGTGATTGGATCAAGACGTTT.

In its sample, this clone was seen a few times. This chain uses TRGV4 with TRGJ1 or TRGJ2. The CDR3 consists of 14 residues. The ends lost 4 bases at V and 3 bases at J; junction bases unmatched: 9. The germline V gene has CDR1 EGSTGY and CDR2 YDSYTSSV. CDR3 nucleotides: TGTGCCACCTGGGACGGAACTATTTATTATAAGAAACTCTTT. This translates into CATWDGTIYYKKLF.

V usage is TRGV9 and J usage is TRGJ1 or TRGJ2. The CDR3 runs 14 residues. In germline, CDR1 is GITISATS, CDR2 ISYDGTV (reference sequence). V lost 0 bases to trimming and J lost 4 bases; unmatched junction nucleotides: 6. The CDR3 DNA is TGTGCCTTGTGGGAGGTGCATACGTATTATAAGAAACTCTTT. Protein sequence: CALWEVHTYYKKLF.

Comments on this clone: This sequence may be a read error, since a much larger clone differs from it by one base. The J gene is TRGJ1 or TRGJ2, the V gene TRGV3. In germline, CDR1 is VTNTFY, CDR2 YDVSTARD (reference sequence). CDR3 length equals 15 residues. J lost 5 bases, V lost 3 bases, and 13 bases had no gene match. The CDR3 bases are TGTGCCACCTGGGACGGGCCGGTCGTGAATTATAAGAAACTCTTT. Translating gives CATWDGPVVNYKKLF.

A note on this clone: The sample has other DNA sequences that encode this CDR3 too. V is TRGV4 and J is TRGJ1 or TRGJ2. The CDR3 runs 13 residues. Germline CDR1 EGSTGY, CDR2 YDSYTSSV. The J segment lost 6 bases and the V segment lost 4 bases, leaving 9 bases of the junction unmatched. This CDR3 is CATWDGLGYKKLF. The DNA of the CDR3 is TGTGCCACCTGGGACGGGCTGGGTTATAAGAAACTCTTT.